Listed below are T cell receptor beta chains from one sample, sequenced in a study of siplizumab effects on memory and regulatory T cells. Only in-frame clones appear in the TCRdb table, and some are missing; sequencing was by immunoSEQ multiplex PCR. The top ten clones hold 1% to 1.5% of a sample with around 100,000 clones, over 90% of them seen once. The material sequenced was non-Treg CD4+ T cells sorted from blood. The origin of the receptors is a human donor in good health. Each CDR3 is given with its conserved first and last residue. D genes are given only for firm matches. Clone size appears in some rows only: once, few, many, or a class for an expanded clone.

J: TRBJ2-5
D: TRBD2
V: TRBV4-1
size: NA
DNA: TGCGCCAGCAGCCTCATCGGGGGGTTCGGGGAGACCCAGTACTTC
CDR3: CASSLIGGFGETQYF

J: TRBJ2-7
D: TRBD1
V: TRBV15
size: NA
DNA: TGTGCCACCAGCAGAGGACAGGGGGCGCAGTACGAGCAGTACTTC
CDR3: CATSRGQGAQYEQYF

J: TRBJ2-7
D: NA
V: TRBV11-1
size: NA
DNA: TGTGCCAGCAGCCCCGCTTACGAGCAGTACTTC
CDR3: CASSPAYEQYF

J: TRBJ2-7
D: NA
V: TRBV29-1
size: NA
DNA: TGCAGCGTTGGAGTGGCCACCTACGAGCAGTACTTC
CDR3: CSVGVATYEQYF

J: TRBJ2-2
D: TRBD2
V: TRBV6-1
size: NA
DNA: TGTGCCAGCAAGCGGGATCCAGGCACCGGGGAGCTGTTTTTT
CDR3: CASKRDPGTGELFF

J: TRBJ2-2
D: NA
V: TRBV25-1
size: NA
DNA: TGTGCCAGCAGTGACTCCTTCGACAGACCCGGGGAGCTGTTTTTT
CDR3: CASSDSFDRPGELFF

J: TRBJ1-5
D: NA
V: TRBV2
size: NA
DNA: TGTGCCAGCTCGGACAGCAGAAAGTTCAATCAGCCCCAGCATTTT
CDR3: CASSDSRKFNQPQHF

J: TRBJ1-1
D: NA
V: TRBV18
size: NA
DNA: TGTGCCAGCTCCGCAAGCCCCATGAACACTGAAGCTTTCTTT
CDR3: CASSASPMNTEAFF

J: TRBJ2-1
D: TRBD1
V: TRBV5-4
size: NA
DNA: TGTGCCAGCAGCCCCCGGGACAGGTACAATGAGCAGTTCTTC
CDR3: CASSPRDRYNEQFF

J: TRBJ2-5
D: NA
V: TRBV29-1
size: few
DNA: TGCAGCTTTCGCCCAGGGGAGACCCAGTACTTC
CDR3: CSFRPGETQYF

J: TRBJ2-5
D: TRBD1
V: TRBV25-1
size: NA
DNA: TGTGCCAGCAGTGAAGGACAGGGACCCCAAGAGACCCAGTACTTC
CDR3: CASSEGQGPQETQYF

J: TRBJ2-1
D: TRBD2
V: TRBV18
size: once
DNA: TGTGCCAGCTCACCAGGACTAGACCCCTCCTACAATGAGCAGTTCTTC
CDR3: CASSPGLDPSYNEQFF

J: TRBJ2-3
D: NA
V: TRBV4-1
size: NA
DNA: TGCGCCAGCAGCCACGTTGCACGGGAGCGGACAGATACGCAGTATTTT
CDR3: CASSHVARERTDTQYF

J: TRBJ2-3
D: NA
V: TRBV9
size: once
DNA: TGTGCCAGCAGCGTAGACGCAGTCTTCGGAGGGCCACTTATCGCAGATACGCAGTATTTT
CDR3: CASSVDAVFGGPLIADTQYF

J: TRBJ1-5
D: NA
V: TRBV18
size: NA
DNA: TGTGCCAGCTCGACATCCGGGGCGAGTCAGCCCCAGCATTTT
CDR3: CASSTSGASQPQHF

J: TRBJ2-2
D: TRBD2
V: TRBV10-3
size: NA
DNA: TGTGCCATCAGTGCCAGCGGGACTAACACCGGGGAGCTGTTTTTT
CDR3: CAISASGTNTGELFF

J: TRBJ1-1
D: NA
V: TRBV28
size: NA
DNA: TGTGCCAGCAGTTTGGGGGGTCAGAACACTGAAGCTTTCTTT
CDR3: CASSLGGQNTEAFF

J: TRBJ2-3
D: TRBD2
V: TRBV10-3
size: NA
DNA: TGTGCCATCAGTGGTCTAGCGGGAGGCACAGATACGCAGTATTTT
CDR3: CAISGLAGGTDTQYF

J: TRBJ2-1
D: TRBD2
V: TRBV30
size: NA
DNA: TGTGCCTGGAGTGCGGGACTAGCGGGAAACAATGAGCAGTTCTTC
CDR3: CAWSAGLAGNNEQFF